Presented here are 24 T cell receptor beta chains from one specimen sequenced in a study of T cell responses to AZD1222 COVID-19 vaccine (dated by TCRdb to the early 2020s). The label giving this sample's time point can be read as: sample from adult after SARS-CoV-2 infection, after symptom onset. Libraries came from the immunoSEQ multiplex PCR assay. The source is immuneACCESS, and TCRdb retained only in-frame sequences with V and J called. Part of the clones is not carried over; for the studies checked, unresolved V genes explain less than half of this, and the remainder is unexplained. Here the sample has some 150,000 clones; 80% to 90% occur a single time. The ten top clones hold 6.9% of the sample. The sample consisted of peripheral blood, taken after recovery from COVID-19. Receptors originate from an adult who had recovered from COVID-19.

Notes on this clone: Sequence at one end of the junction differs from germline and may be a read error. The V gene is TRBV7-2, the J gene TRBJ1-2, with unresolved D. The CDR3 runs to 11 residues. Germline-derived CDR1 and CDR2 are SGHTA and FQGNSA. For the CDR3, the DNA is TGTGTCAGCAGCCGACTAGGCGGCTACACCTTC. The encoded protein is CVSSRLGGYTF.

The V call is TRBV4-1, the J call TRBJ2-1, with unresolved D. The CDR3 runs to 14 residues. Germline CDR1 and CDR2: MGHRA and YSYEKL. Trimming shortened V by 0 bases and J by 10 bases, and 13 bases separated the two germline ends. CDR3 sequence: CASSQDPPIGEQFF. CDR3 bases: TGCGCCAGCAGCCAAGACCCGCCAATCGGGGAGCAGTTCTTC.

The chain uses TRBV7-8 and TRBJ2-5; a possible D gene is TRBD1 (6 bases). Germline CDR1 SGHVS, CDR2 FQNEAQ. Trimming removed 1 base at V and 1 base at J, with 10 bases between. CDR3 size: 15 residues. The CDR3 bases are TGTGCCAGCAGCTTAGTGGCAGGGGCCCAAGAGACCCAGTACTTC. It specifies CASSLVAGAQETQYF.

To note about this clone: The identical CDR3 is also encoded by other nucleotide sequences in the sample. V and J are TRBV6-5 and TRBJ2-3, with a possible D match to TRBD2 (5 bases). The CDR3 has 15 residues. Germline V gives CDR1 MNHEY, CDR2 SVGAGI. V was trimmed by 5 bases and J by 1 base, leaving 13 bases between them. DNA for the CDR3: TGTGCCAGCAGTCTTCCGGGGTCCGGCACAGATACGCAGTATTTT. This sequence encodes CASSLPGSGTDTQYF.

V is TRBV29-1 and J is TRBJ1-2; a weak D match, TRBD1 (5 bases). Germline CDR1 and CDR2: SQVTM and ANQGSEA. V lost 1 base, J lost 10 bases, and 13 bases lay in between. The CDR3 length is 12 residues. In nucleotides, the CDR3 is TGCAGCGTTGAAGGAGGGGTAGAAGACTACACCTTC. Translating gives CSVEGGVEDYTF.

The CDR3 DNA follows: TGTGCCAGCAGACGACTAGCGGGAGTAGAGACCCAGTACTTC. Translation gives CASRRLAGVETQYF. This chain joins TRBV6-6 and TRBJ2-5; 12 nucleotides line up with TRBD2. CDR1 is MNHNY, CDR2 SVGAGI, per germline (reference sequence). Germline trimming cut 6 bases from V and 4 bases from J; bases unmatched to any gene: 3. This CDR3 has 14 residues.

J is TRBJ1-2 and V is TRBV4-1; 7 bases are shared with TRBD1. Unmatched junction bases numbered 7, after V lost 1 base and J lost 2 bases. Germline CDR1 MGHRA, CDR2 YSYEKL. CDR3 length: 16 amino acids. The chain's CDR3 is CASSQGTGWANYGYTF. The DNA of the CDR3 is TGCGCCAGCAGCCAAGGGACAGGTTGGGCAAACTATGGCTACACCTTC.

The J gene is TRBJ1-1, the V gene TRBV9; D remains unclear. Germline V gene data show CDR1 as SGDLS and CDR2 as YYNGEE. The length of the CDR3 is 16 residues. Trimming cost V 0 bases and J 0 bases, with 12 bases left between them. In nucleotides, the CDR3 is TGTGCCAGCAGCGTAGGCGGGAGGGCGTTGAACACTGAAGCTTTCTTT. Encoded protein: CASSVGGRALNTEAFF.

V and J are TRBV2 and TRBJ2-2, with D perhaps TRBD2 (6 bases). Trimming stripped 3 bases from V and 6 bases from J, with 8 bases between. The germline V gene has CDR1 SNHLY and CDR2 FYNNEI. The CDR3 contains 13 residues. The CDR3 nucleotides read TGTGCCAGCAGTGACGGGGGACCCGGGGAGCTGTTTTTT. This gives the protein CASSDGGPGELFF.

This chain uses TRBV14 with TRBJ2-7; D perhaps matches TRBD2 (5 bases). V lost 0 bases and J lost 6, with 12 bases in between. Germline V gene data show CDR1 as SGHDN and CDR2 as FVKESK. This CDR3 region has 14 residues. CDR3 sequence: CASSQDLMGSEQYF. The CDR3 nucleotides are TGTGCCAGCAGCCAAGATCTGATGGGGAGCGAGCAGTACTTC.

The V gene is TRBV5-6, the J gene TRBJ1-3; unclear D gene. Germline CDR1 and CDR2: SGHDT and YYEEEE. This CDR3 has 14 residues. The ends were cut back, 4 bases at V and 4 bases at J, with 12 bases in the middle. The CDR3 bases are TGTGCCAGCAGCGTAGACCGCGGAGGAAACACCATATATTTT. Its protein is CASSVDRGGNTIYF.

V and J are TRBV5-4 and TRBJ2-7; TRBD1 matches at 7 bases. The CDR3 is made up of 13 amino acids. Looked up from germline, CDR1 is SGHNT and CDR2 is YYREEE (reference sequence). V lost 7 bases and J lost 5; bases outside the gene matches: 9. The CDR3 sequence: CASGSLQGNEQYF. The CDR3 DNA is TGTGCCAGCGGATCTCTACAGGGGAACGAGCAGTACTTC.

The chain combines TRBV21-1 with TRBJ1-1. TRBV21-1 is classified as a pseudogene. The length of the CDR3 is 16 residues. The CDR3 loop reads CASTREGVSMNTEAFF. The CDR3 DNA is TGTGCCAGCACCAGGGAGGGGGTCTCCATGAACACTGAAGCTTTCTTT.

The gene calls are TRBV9 and TRBJ2-2; D is uncertain. Between the trimmed V and J ends, which lost 0 bases and 2 bases, there was a span of 11 bases. The germline CDR1 and CDR2 sequences are SGDLS and YYNGEE. This CDR3 is built from 16 residues. The CDR3 loop reads CASSVDSAENTGELFF. The CDR3 DNA reads as TGTGCCAGCAGCGTAGACAGCGCGGAAAACACCGGGGAGCTGTTTTTT.

The chain couples TRBV7-9 to TRBJ1-2; 7 bases agree with TRBD1. Germline V gives CDR1 SEHNR, CDR2 FQNEAQ (reference sequence). With 5 bases clipped from V and 8 bases from J, the junction kept 5 bases outside the gene matches. The CDR3 is made up of 12 amino acids. CDR3 sequence: CASSDTGVGYTF. For the CDR3, the DNA is TGTGCCAGCAGCGACACAGGGGTCGGCTACACCTTC.

The DNA for the CDR3 is TGTGCCAGCAGCTTAAGGACAGGGCCAATGACTGAAGCTTTCTTT. Encoded protein: CASSLRTGPMTEAFF. This rearrangement joins TRBV7-9 to TRBJ1-1; 8 bases map to TRBD1. Germline V gives CDR1 SEHNR, CDR2 FQNEAQ (reference sequence). The CDR3 has 15 residues. Losses at the gene ends were 2 bases for V and 5 bases for J; bases not matched to a gene: 7. Drawing the rest from reference TRBV7-9 and TRBJ1-1, the complete variable domain is DTGVSQNPRHKITKRGQNVTFRCDPISEHNRLYWYRQTLGQGPEFLTYFQNEAQLEKSRLLSDRFSAERPKGSFSTLEIQRTEQGDSAMYLCASSLRTGPMTEAFFGQGTRLTVV.

The chain is built from TRBV28 and TRBJ2-1; weak D call: TRBD2 (5 bases). Trimming pared 2 bases from V and 7 bases from J, leaving 6 bases between. The CDR3 runs 12 residues. Germline-derived CDR1 and CDR2 are MDHEN and SYDVKM. CDR3: CASSLRRNEQFF. For the CDR3, the DNA is TGTGCCAGCAGTTTAAGGAGGAATGAGCAGTTCTTC.

The chain recombines TRBV15 with TRBJ1-5, with D possibly matching TRBD1 (6 bases). CDR3 length: 15 amino acids. The germline CDR1 and CDR2 sequences are LNHNV and YYDKDF (reference sequence). V lost 8 bases and J lost 4, with 18 bases in between. The CDR3: CATGREGGRNQPQHF. The CDR3, as DNA: TGTGCCACCGGGCGAGAGGGGGGGAGGAATCAGCCCCAGCATTTT.

This chain links TRBV19 with TRBJ1-5; D call uncertain. The CDR3 covers 13 residues. Looked up from germline, CDR1 is LNHDA and CDR2 is SQIVND (reference sequence). V gave up 2 bases and J gave up 5 bases, with 7 bases separating them. In DNA form, the CDR3 reads TGTGCCAGTAGTATACAACCGGATCAGCCCCAGCATTTT. Its translation: CASSIQPDQPQHF.

The chain has TRBV11-2 and TRBJ2-7, with 7 bases matching TRBD2. The germline V gene encodes CDR1 SGHAT and CDR2 FQNNGV. The CDR3 is 15 amino acids. Trimming cost V 5 bases and J 5 bases; bases outside gene matches: 12. The CDR3 DNA follows: TGTGCCAGCAGCCTGCTCGGGGGGTCTCCCAACGAGCAGTACTTC. Translating it yields CASSLLGGSPNEQYF.

This rearrangement joins TRBV6-2 or TRBV6-3 to TRBJ1-2; tentative D call: TRBD1 (6 bases). V was clipped by 5 bases and J by 3 bases, with 10 bases between them. Germline loops: CDR1 MNHEY, CDR2 SVGEGT. The CDR3 sequence is 13 residues long. The CDR3 DNA reads TGTGCCAGCAGTCTACAGGGAGACTATGGCTACACCTTC. Protein sequence: CASSLQGDYGYTF.

The chain is built from TRBV7-9 and TRBJ2-7, with a possible D match to TRBD1 (5 bases). V was cut by 0 bases and J by 7 bases, with 13 bases left in between. Germline V gene data show CDR1 as SEHNR and CDR2 as FQNEAQ (reference sequence). The CDR3 loop spans 14 amino acids. The CDR3 DNA sequence: TGTGCCAGCAGCTTAGCTGGGGCGGTTAGGGAGCAGTACTTC. Translating it yields CASSLAGAVREQYF. Combining the CDR3 with reference TRBV7-9 and TRBJ2-7 gives the whole variable domain DTGVSQNPRHKITKRGQNVTFRCDPISEHNRLYWYRQTLGQGPEFLTYFQNEAQLEKSRLLSDRFSAERPKGSFSTLEIQRTEQGDSAMYLCASSLAGAVREQYFGPGTRLTVT.

The J gene is TRBJ2-7, the V gene TRBV6-5; no firm D call. V dropped 6 bases and J dropped 0 bases, with 15 bases sitting between them. CDR3 length: 15 residues. The germline V gene encodes CDR1 MNHEY and CDR2 SVGAGI. The CDR3 nucleotides are TGTGCCAGCAGGGTCCCCGGGTCGAGCTCCTACGAGCAGTACTTC. It is translated as CASRVPGSSSYEQYF.

This clone was detected only a few times. The chain is built from TRBV25-1 and TRBJ1-3; D uncertain. This CDR3 has 13 amino acids. Trimming removed 3 bases from V and 4 bases from J, with 7 bases in between. Germline CDR1 is MGHDK and CDR2 is SYGVNS. Here the CDR3 reads CASSDAGGNTIYF. In nucleotides, the CDR3 is TGTGCCAGCAGTGACGCTGGAGGAAACACCATATATTTT.